This T cell receptor beta chain emerged from a study of T cell clones after liver transplantation. This table comes from immunoSEQ multiplex PCR, and its TCRdb copy is limited to in-frame clones, with some not included. Found here are around 100,000 clones, around 83% of them singletons; the top ten hold roughly 0.9%. The germline V gene has CDR1 KGHSH and CDR2 LQKENI. J lost 3 bases, V lost 3 bases, and 5 bases had no gene match. This CDR3 region has 15 residues. The sequence was obtained from a human donor who received a liver transplant. The chain uses TRBV18 and TRBJ2-1, with TRBD1 matching over 7 bases. Source: CD4+ T cells from blood, taken before liver transplant. CDR3 in DNA: TGTGCCAGCTCACCCTCCCGACAGGGCTACAATGAGCAGTTCTTC. This codes for CASSPSRQGYNEQFF.